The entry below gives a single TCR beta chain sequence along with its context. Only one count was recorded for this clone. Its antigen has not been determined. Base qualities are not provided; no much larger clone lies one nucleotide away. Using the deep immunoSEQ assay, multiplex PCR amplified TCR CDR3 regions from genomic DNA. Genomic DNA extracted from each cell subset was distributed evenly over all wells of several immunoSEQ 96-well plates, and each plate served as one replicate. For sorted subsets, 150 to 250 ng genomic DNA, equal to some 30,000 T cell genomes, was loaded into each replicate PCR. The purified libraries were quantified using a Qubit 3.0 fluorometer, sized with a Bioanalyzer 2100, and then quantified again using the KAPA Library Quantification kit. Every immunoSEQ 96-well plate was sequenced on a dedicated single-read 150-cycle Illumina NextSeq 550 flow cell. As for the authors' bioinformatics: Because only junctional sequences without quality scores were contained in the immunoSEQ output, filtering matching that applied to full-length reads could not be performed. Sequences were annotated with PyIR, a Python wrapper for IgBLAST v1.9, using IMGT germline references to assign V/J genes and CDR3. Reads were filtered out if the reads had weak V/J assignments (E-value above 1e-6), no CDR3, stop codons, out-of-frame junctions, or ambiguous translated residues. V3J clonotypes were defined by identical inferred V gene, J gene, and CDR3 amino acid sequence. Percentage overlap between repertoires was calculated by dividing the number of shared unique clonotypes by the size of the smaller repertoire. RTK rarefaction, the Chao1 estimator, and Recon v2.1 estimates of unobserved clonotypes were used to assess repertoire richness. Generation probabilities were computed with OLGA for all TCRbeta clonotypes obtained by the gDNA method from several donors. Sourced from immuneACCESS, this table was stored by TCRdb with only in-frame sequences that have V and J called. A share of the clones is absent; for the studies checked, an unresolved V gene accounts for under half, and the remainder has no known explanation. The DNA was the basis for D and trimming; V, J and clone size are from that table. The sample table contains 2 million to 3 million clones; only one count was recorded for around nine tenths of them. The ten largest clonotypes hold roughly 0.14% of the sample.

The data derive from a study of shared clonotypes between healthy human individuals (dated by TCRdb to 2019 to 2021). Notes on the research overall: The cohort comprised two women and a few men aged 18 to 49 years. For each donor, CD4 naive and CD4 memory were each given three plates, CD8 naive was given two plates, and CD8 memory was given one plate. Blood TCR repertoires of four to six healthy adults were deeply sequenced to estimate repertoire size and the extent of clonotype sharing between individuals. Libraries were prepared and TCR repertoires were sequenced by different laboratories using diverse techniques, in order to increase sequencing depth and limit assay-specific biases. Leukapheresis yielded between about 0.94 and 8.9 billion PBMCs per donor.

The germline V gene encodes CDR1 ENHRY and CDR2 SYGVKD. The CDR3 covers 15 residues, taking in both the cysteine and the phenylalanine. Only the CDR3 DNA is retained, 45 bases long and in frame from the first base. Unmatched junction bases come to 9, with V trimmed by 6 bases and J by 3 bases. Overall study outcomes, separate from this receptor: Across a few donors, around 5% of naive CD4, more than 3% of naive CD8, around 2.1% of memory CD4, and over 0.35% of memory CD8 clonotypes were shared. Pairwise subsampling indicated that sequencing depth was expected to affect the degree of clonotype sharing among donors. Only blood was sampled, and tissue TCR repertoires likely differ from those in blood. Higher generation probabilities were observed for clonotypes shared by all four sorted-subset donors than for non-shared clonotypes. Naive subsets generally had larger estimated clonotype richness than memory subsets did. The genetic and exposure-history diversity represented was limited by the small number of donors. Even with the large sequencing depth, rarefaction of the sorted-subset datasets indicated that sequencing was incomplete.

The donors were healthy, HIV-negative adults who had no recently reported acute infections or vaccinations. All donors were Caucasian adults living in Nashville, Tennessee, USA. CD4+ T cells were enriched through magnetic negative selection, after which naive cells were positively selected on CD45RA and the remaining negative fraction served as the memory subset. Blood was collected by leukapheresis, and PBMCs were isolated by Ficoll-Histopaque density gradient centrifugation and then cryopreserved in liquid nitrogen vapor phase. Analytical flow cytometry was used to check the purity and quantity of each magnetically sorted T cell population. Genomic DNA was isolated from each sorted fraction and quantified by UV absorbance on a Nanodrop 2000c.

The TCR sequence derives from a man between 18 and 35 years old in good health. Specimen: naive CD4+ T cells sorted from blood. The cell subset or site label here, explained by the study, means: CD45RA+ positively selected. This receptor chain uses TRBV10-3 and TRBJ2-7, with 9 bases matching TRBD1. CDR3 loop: CAIRTTGQGNYEQYF. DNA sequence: TGTGCCATCAGAACAACGGGACAGGGAAACTACGAGCAGTACTTC.